The 21 T cell receptor beta chains below all came from one sample that was sequenced in a study of T cells in Graves' hyperthyroidism and ophthalmopathy. TCR beta CDR3 regions were amplified from RNA transcripts. An initial round of RT-PCR targeting the TCR CDR3 relied on the HTBI primer set. Using its own MiXCR run on the multiplex PCR reads, TCRdb lists one record per CDR3 protein. The data contain 530,000 or so distinct CDR3 sequences, around a quarter of them singletons. Material: blood. The receptors originated from a young woman with Graves' ophthalmopathy.

The chain combines TRBV7-2 with TRBJ2-7; no reliable D call. The CDR3 contains 12 residues. The V end was cut by 1 base, the J end by 10 bases, with 11 bases between. Germline CDR1 and CDR2: SGHTA and FQGNSA. CDR3 residues: CASSLGSQVQYF. The CDR3 coding sequence is TGTGCCAGCAGCTTAGGTTCCCAGGTTCAGTACTTC.

Points on this clonotype: The junction departs from the called germline gene at one end, perhaps through a read error. V usage is TRBV6-1 and J usage is TRBJ1-1, with D possibly matching TRBD1 (6 bases). Germline V gives CDR1 MNHNS, CDR2 SASEGT. The CDR3 consists of 15 residues. CDR3 sequence (DNA): TGTGCCAGCACCGTTCGACAGGTAGGGACCACTGATGCTTTCTTT. This codes for CASTVRQVGTTDAFF.

In its sample, this clonotype was seen many times. The rearrangement uses TRBV6-2 or TRBV6-3 and TRBJ2-7, with 8 bases aligning to TRBD1. After removal of 6 bases from V and 3 bases from J, the junction contained 4 bases not matched to a gene. The CDR3 runs 13 residues. Germline CDR1 and CDR2: MNHEY and SVGEGT. The CDR3 DNA sequence: TGTGCCAGCAGGGGGACAGGTGACTACGAGCAGTACTTC. This codes for CASRGTGDYEQYF.

The sample holds a few counts of this clonotype. The chain is built from TRBV28 and TRBJ2-5, with 9 bases aligning to TRBD1. The CDR3 runs to 15 residues. In germline, CDR1 is MDHEN, CDR2 SYDVKM. J lost 7 bases, V lost 6 bases, and 12 bases had no gene match. The CDR3 sequence: CASSLPGTGTATQYF. CDR3 nucleotide sequence: TGTGCCAGCAGCTTACCCGGGACAGGGACAGCGACCCAGTACTTC.

This clonotype was detected ten times or more. Likely a read error: the CDR3 ends without its conserved phenylalanine or tryptophan. This CDR3 is CASSLYPRAGTQYL. CDR3 DNA: TGTGCCAGCAGTTTATACCCCCGGGCCGGGACCCAGTACCTC. This rearrangement joins TRBV27 to TRBJ2-5, with D hard to call. The CDR3 runs to 14 residues. V shed 1 base and J shed 7 bases, with 13 bases lying between them. Germline V gene sequence: CDR1 MNHEY, CDR2 SMNVEV (reference sequence).

The gene calls are TRBV6-1 and TRBJ1-2; 9 bases match TRBD1. V shed 8 bases, J shed 5 bases, and the junction held 6 bases outside the gene matches. The length of the CDR3 is 13 residues. Germline values: CDR1 MNHNS, CDR2 SASEGT. This CDR3 is CASGGTGSYGYTF. For the CDR3, the DNA is TGTGCCAGCGGCGGGACAGGGAGTTATGGCTACACCTTC.

This clonotype was detected ten times or more. The chain has TRBV28 and TRBJ2-7; TRBD2 might be the D (6 bases). CDR3 length: 12 residues. Trimming stripped 6 bases from V and 5 bases from J, with 11 bases between. The germline V gene encodes CDR1 MDHEN and CDR2 SYDVKM. This CDR3 is CASREREDEQYF. In DNA, the CDR3 is TGTGCCAGCAGAGAAAGGGAGGACGAGCAGTACTTC. The entire variable domain, with the rest obtained from reference TRBV28 and TRBJ2-7, is as follows: DVKVTQSSRYLVKRTGEKVFLECVQDMDHENMFWYRQDPGLGLRLIYFSYDVKMKEKGDIPEGYSVSREKKERFSLILESASTNQTSMYLCASREREDEQYFGPGTRLTVT.

Note on this clonotype: A much larger clone differs by one base, so this may be a read error. The J gene is TRBJ1-3, the V gene TRBV20-1; no clear D gene. V lost 8 bases and J lost 4, with 18 bases in between. Per the germline V gene, CDR1 is DFQATT and CDR2 is SNEGSKA (reference sequence). The CDR3 consists of 14 residues. The CDR3: CSTKWPSEGNTIYF. CDR3 in DNA: TGCAGTACTAAATGGCCATCGGAAGGAAACACCATATATTTT.

At least ten counts were recorded for this clonotype. The chain combines TRBV6-6 with TRBJ2-6; D call uncertain. The germline gives CDR1 MNHNY, CDR2 SVGAGI (reference sequence). The CDR3 contains 14 residues. Trimming stripped 6 bases from V and 0 bases from J, with 6 bases between. The CDR3 region has the DNA TGTGCCAGCAGGTCTAGCTCTGGGGCCAACGTCCTGACTTTC. This translates into CASRSSSGANVLTF.

This clonotype has at least ten counts. This chain joins TRBV30 and TRBJ1-2, with D maybe TRBD1 (5 bases). Between the trimmed V and J ends, which lost 5 bases and 4 bases, there was a span of 8 bases. Germline V lookup: CDR1 GTSNPN, CDR2 SVGIG (reference sequence). The CDR3 length is 11 residues. This CDR3 reads CAWGGGYGYTF. In nucleotides, the CDR3 is TGTGCCTGGGGGGGAGGCTATGGCTACACCTTC.

The rearrangement links TRBV6-1 to TRBJ1-2, with 12 bases lining up with TRBD1. From germline, CDR1 is MNHNS and CDR2 SASEGT. The CDR3 runs 15 residues. V shed 5 bases and J 7 bases; nucleotides not matched to a gene: 8. CDR3 nucleotide sequence: TGTGCCAGCAGTACAGAGGGACAGGGGGCTGTTGGCTACACCTTC. It codes for CASSTEGQGAVGYTF.

In this sample, this clonotype turned up many times. J is TRBJ2-4 and V is TRBV6-2 or TRBV6-3, with D perhaps assigned TRBD1 or TRBD2 (5 bases each). The CDR3 sequence is 15 residues long. The ends were cut back, 7 bases at V and 3 bases at J, with 16 bases in the middle. Germline V gene sequence: CDR1 MNHEY, CDR2 SVGEGT. This CDR3 reads CASIPRGAGKNIQYF. CDR3 in DNA: TGTGCCAGCATCCCTAGAGGGGCGGGCAAAAACATTCAGTACTTC.

This clonotype showed up just a few times. V gene TRBV13 combines with J gene TRBJ2-7, with a tentative D call TRBD2 (6 bases). The CDR3 sequence is 18 residues long. Per the germline V gene, CDR1 is PRHDT and CDR2 is FYEKMQ (reference sequence). Trimming removed 5 bases at V and 3 bases at J, with 26 bases between. The CDR3 loop reads CASSLSKLTTRRDYEQYF. The CDR3 nucleotides read TGTGCCAGCAGCCTCTCCAAGCTAACGACTAGGCGGGACTACGAGCAGTACTTC.

The V and J genes are TRBV12-3 or TRBV12-4 and TRBJ1-1, with TRBD1 as a possible D gene (5 bases). The CDR3 covers 15 residues. Trimming removed 1 base at V and 3 bases at J, with 12 bases between. For the CDR3, the DNA is TGTGCCAGCAGTTTAGAGGGCAGGGAGCACACTGAAGCTTTCTTT. Its protein is CASSLEGREHTEAFF.

In this sample, this clonotype turned up many times. The V gene is TRBV4-1, the J gene TRBJ1-2; 9 nucleotides match TRBD1. In germline, CDR1 is MGHRA, CDR2 YSYEKL. V lost 1 base, J lost 5 bases, and 11 bases stayed unmatched. This CDR3 region has 17 residues. The CDR3 nucleotides read TGCGCCAGCAGCCAAGGGGGGACAGGGTACGAAGAGTATGGCTACACCTTC. Its translation is CASSQGGTGYEEYGYTF.

At least ten counts were recorded for this clonotype. The genes are TRBV10-3 and TRBJ2-7, with 9 positions matching TRBD2. The CDR3 loop spans 13 amino acids. The germline V gene encodes CDR1 ENHRY and CDR2 SYGVKD. Trimming cost V 7 bases and J 2 bases; bases outside gene matches: 3. CDR3 region: CAINSGGTYEQYF. The CDR3 DNA reads TGTGCCATCAACAGCGGGGGGACCTACGAGCAGTACTTC.

The chain employs TRBV5-4 and TRBJ1-5, with D perhaps TRBD1 (6 bases). V was shortened by 1 base and J by 4 bases, with 18 bases between the two germline ends. The CDR3 runs to 17 residues. CDR1 is SGHNT and CDR2 is YYREEE in the germline V gene (reference sequence). The CDR3 DNA reads TGTGCCAGCAGCTTGTGGGGAGGGGGACATGGGAATCAGCCCCAGCATTTT. Its protein product is CASSLWGGGHGNQPQHF.

The rearrangement joins TRBV27 to TRBJ1-2; D gene unclear. Germline loops: CDR1 MNHEY, CDR2 SMNVEV (reference sequence). Trimming took 6 bases from V and 8 from J, leaving 19 bases between them. CDR3 length equals 14 residues. In DNA, the CDR3 is TGTGCCAGCAGCCAAGATCTGGAAGGGTACGGCTACACCTTC. The encoded protein is CASSQDLEGYGYTF.

The table lists this clonotype with many counts. The rearrangement links TRBV19 to TRBJ1-5; 8 bases align to TRBD1. This CDR3 contains 14 residues. V dropped 10 bases and J dropped 5; count of bases not matched to a gene: 10. CDR1 and CDR2 (germline): LNHDA, SQIVND (reference sequence). CDR3 region: CATDSDRVDQPQHF. DNA for the CDR3: TGTGCCACTGATTCGGACAGGGTGGATCAGCCCCAGCATTTT.

The J gene is TRBJ1-2, the V gene TRBV20-1; D is ambiguous. Per the germline V gene, CDR1 is DFQATT and CDR2 is SNEGSKA (reference sequence). V was cut by 4 bases and J by 4 bases, with 16 bases left in between. The CDR3 extends over 14 amino acids. Written as DNA, the CDR3 is TGCAGTGCTAAAGCTAGTGGCTGGACCTATGGCTACACCTTC. Amino acid sequence: CSAKASGWTYGYTF.

This clonotype has just a few counts. This rearrangement joins TRBV7-2 to TRBJ1-1; D remains unclear. The CDR3 loop spans 17 amino acids. Germline CDR1 and CDR2: SGHTA and FQGNSA. Trimming pared 0 bases from V and 3 bases from J, leaving 17 bases between. The CDR3 DNA sequence: TGTGCCAGCAGCTTAGCTCCCCCCCGAGGGAGGGACACTGAAGCTTTCTTT. This encodes CASSLAPPRGRDTEAFF.